This T cell receptor (beta chain) derives from a study of blood T cell repertoires in COVID-19. CDR1 is PRHDT and CDR2 is FYEKMQ in the germline V gene (reference sequence). The CDR3 spans 14 residues. Trimming removed 5 bases from V and 4 bases from J, with 12 bases in between. The table came from immunoSEQ multiplex PCR; TCRdb's copy has only in-frame clones and leaves some out. Found here are about 270,000 clones, more than 70% of them singletons; the top ten hold roughly 3.1%. The TCR originated in a woman under 30 with acute or convalescent COVID-19. The V call is TRBV13, the J call TRBJ2-1; the D gene is possibly TRBD2 (7 bases). The sequenced sample consisted of peripheral blood. DNA of the CDR3: TGTGCCAGCAGCGGGAGGGGGGTTTACAATGAGCAGTTCTTC. This encodes CASSGRGVYNEQFF.